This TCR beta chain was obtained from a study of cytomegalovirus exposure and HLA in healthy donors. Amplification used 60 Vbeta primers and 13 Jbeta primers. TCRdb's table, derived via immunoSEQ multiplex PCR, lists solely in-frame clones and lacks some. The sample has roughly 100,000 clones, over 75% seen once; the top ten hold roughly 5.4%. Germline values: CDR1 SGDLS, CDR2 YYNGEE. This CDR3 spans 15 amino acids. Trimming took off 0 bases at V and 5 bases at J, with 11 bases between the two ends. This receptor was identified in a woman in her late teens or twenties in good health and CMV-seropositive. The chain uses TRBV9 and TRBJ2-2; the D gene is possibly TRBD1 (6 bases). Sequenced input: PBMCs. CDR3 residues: CASSVAGVGTGELFF. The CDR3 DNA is TGTGCCAGCAGCGTAGCAGGGGTGGGGACCGGGGAGCTGTTTTTT.